This T cell receptor (beta chain) emerged from a study of T cell changes during pregnancy in multiple sclerosis. Method: immunoSEQ multiplex PCR; TCRdb's copy keeps in-frame clones and lacks some. Of about 60,000 clones in the sample, under 95% were seen once. The CDR3 runs 16 residues. Trimming cost V 5 bases and J 1 base; bases outside gene matches: 8. The germline gives CDR1 SEHNR, CDR2 FQNEAQ (reference sequence). Source: peripheral blood, taken in the second trimester of pregnancy. The genes are TRBV7-9 and TRBJ2-7; 10 bases line up with TRBD1. The receptor was isolated from a female donor with multiple sclerosis, enrolled in a pregnancy study. CDR3 nucleotides: TGTGCCAGCAGCCTCCCCCGGACAGGGGGATCCTACGAGCAGTACTTC. This encodes CASSLPRTGGSYEQYF.